These T cell receptor beta chains were read from a single sample in a study of blood T cell repertoires in COVID-19. Repertoires were generated with immunoSEQ multiplex PCR, while TCRdb's copy carries only in-frame clones and drops some. The table lists under 60,000 clones, approximately 90% of them singletons. Sequencing input: peripheral blood. The origin of the receptors is a woman at least 80 years old with acute or convalescent COVID-19. Each CDR3 is given with its conserved first and last residue. A D gene is named only where the DNA matches it firmly. Not all rows give a size; the values are once, few, many and, for expanded clones, a class.

>TRBV7-2|-|TRBJ2-1|-
CASSLDISATNEQFF
TGTGCCAGCAGCTTAGACATTAGCGCGACGAATGAGCAGTTCTTC
>TRBV6-5|TRBD2|TRBJ2-5|few
CASSRPASGEETQYF
TGTGCCAGCAGCCGCCCGGCTAGCGGGGAAGAGACCCAGTACTTC
>TRBV28|TRBD1|TRBJ1-5|-
CASSRDRGENQPQHF
TGTGCCAGCAGTCGGGACAGGGGGGAAAATCAGCCCCAGCATTTT
>TRBV7-9|-|TRBJ2-1|once
CASSPIELAHYNEQFF
TGTGCCAGCAGCCCGATTGAACTAGCCCACTACAATGAGCAGTTCTTC
>TRBV10-2|TRBD1|TRBJ1-2|-
CASSEQGDYGYTF
TGCGCCAGCAGTGAACAGGGGGACTATGGCTACACCTTC
>TRBV2|TRBD1|TRBJ1-5|-
CASGPGTGGNGPQHF
TGTGCCAGCGGTCCAGGGACAGGAGGGAATGGGCCCCAGCATTTT
>TRBV14|-|TRBJ2-7|-
CASSRGIAYEQYF
TGTGCCAGCAGCCGTGGCATCGCCTACGAGCAGTACTTC
>TRBV28|TRBD2|TRBJ2-1|-
CASSLPRPLAGASYNEQFF
TGTGCCAGCAGTCTACCCCGTCCTTTAGCGGGGGCCTCCTACAATGAGCAGTTCTTC
>TRBV5-1|TRBD1|TRBJ2-1|-
CASSTAGTGFSYNEQFF
TGCGCCAGCAGCACGGCCGGGACAGGATTCTCCTACAATGAGCAGTTCTTC
>TRBV5-1|-|TRBJ2-7|-
CASSWGKGGAYEQYF
TGCGCCAGCAGCTGGGGCAAGGGAGGAGCCTACGAGCAGTACTTC
>TRBV5-1|-|TRBJ2-1|-
CASSLGRVGEQFF
TGCGCCAGCAGCTTGGGGAGGGTCGGTGAGCAGTTCTTC
>TRBV6-5|TRBD2|TRBJ2-7|once
CASSYGGDGPYEQYF
TGTGCCAGCAGTTACGGGGGGGACGGACCCTACGAGCAGTACTTC
>TRBV5-1|TRBD1|TRBJ1-3|-
CASSRGQNSGNTIYF
TGCGCCAGCAGCCGGGGACAGAACTCTGGAAACACCATATATTTT
>TRBV5-1|TRBD1|TRBJ2-2|few
CASSLSGTVNTGELFF
TGCGCCAGCAGCTTGTCCGGGACAGTCAACACCGGGGAGCTGTTTTTT
>TRBV7-2|-|TRBJ1-6|-
CASSLRDMDSPLHF
TGTGCCAGCAGCCTCCGGGACATGGATTCACCCCTCCACTTT
>TRBV5-1|-|TRBJ1-6|-
CASSLELTGDYNSPLHF
TGCGCCAGCAGCTTGGAACTGACAGGTGACTATAATTCACCCCTCCACTTT
>TRBV29-1|-|TRBJ1-5|-
CSVGQGSNQPQHF
TGCAGCGTTGGTCAGGGTAGCAATCAGCCCCAGCATTTT
>TRBV21-1|-|TRBJ1-2|-
CASSKPPQGAYGYTF
TGTGCCAGCAGCAAGCCGCCTCAGGGGGCCTATGGCTACACCTTC
>TRBV7-9|-|TRBJ1-1|-
CASSAKAGLNTEAFF
TGTGCCAGCAGCGCCAAAGCAGGGTTAAACACTGAAGCTTTCTTT